The 9 T cell receptor beta chains reported below all come from one sample, sequenced in a study of control samples from healthy donors and cancer patients. The table came from immunoSEQ multiplex PCR; TCRdb's copy has only in-frame clones and leaves some out. Here the sample spans 140,000 to 150,000 clones, about 91% being singletons. Material: blood. These receptor sequences come from a man aged 25 to 45 in good health.

This sequence joins TRBV28 and TRBJ1-1; no clear D gene. Germline CDR1 is MDHEN and CDR2 is SYDVKM. V dropped 2 bases and J dropped 4 bases, with 8 bases sitting between them. The CDR3 length is 13 residues. CDR3 sequence reads: CASSLNLGTEAFF. Written as DNA, the CDR3 is TGTGCCAGCAGTTTAAACCTCGGCACTGAAGCTTTCTTT. The full variable domain, in which reference TRBV28 and TRBJ1-1 provide the parts outside the CDR3, is DVKVTQSSRYLVKRTGEKVFLECVQDMDHENMFWYRQDPGLGLRLIYFSYDVKMKEKGDIPEGYSVSREKKERFSLILESASTNQTSMYLCASSLNLGTEAFFGQGTRLTVV.

The chain combines TRBV7-2 with TRBJ2-7, with D unclear. Germline CDR1 is SGHTA and CDR2 is FQGNSA. The CDR3 is made up of 15 amino acids. V lost 5 bases and J lost 2, with 16 bases in between. The CDR3 DNA sequence: TGTGCCAGCAGCCTACTACCCTTACATACCTACGAGCAGTACTTC. It codes for CASSLLPLHTYEQYF.

J is TRBJ2-1 and V is TRBV19; possibly TRBD2 for D (5 bases). The germline V gene encodes CDR1 LNHDA and CDR2 SQIVND (reference sequence). The CDR3 is 16 residues long. The V gene lost 3 bases and the J gene lost 8 bases, with 20 bases spanning the gap. In DNA, the CDR3 is TGTGCCAGTAGTATTTCGAGCTGGGAGTCCCTACATGAGCAGTTCTTC. Protein: CASSISSWESLHEQFF.

V usage is TRBV28 and J usage is TRBJ1-2; D gene uncertain. Looked up from germline, CDR1 is MDHEN and CDR2 is SYDVKM. This CDR3 is built from 15 residues. V was pared by 6 bases and J by 6 bases, with 20 bases between. The CDR3 DNA is TGTGCCAGCAGATTTGGAACCCAGGTCTTCCATGGCTACACCTTC. Protein sequence: CASRFGTQVFHGYTF.

The chain employs TRBV27 and TRBJ1-2; 10 bases align to TRBD1. J was trimmed by 4 bases and V by 6 bases; bases with no gene match: 8. This CDR3 is 15 amino acids long. Germline V lookup: CDR1 MNHEY, CDR2 SMNVEV (reference sequence). CDR3 protein: CASSPAGQGIYGYTF. Here the CDR3 DNA reads TGTGCCAGCAGCCCGGCGGGACAGGGGATCTATGGCTACACCTTC.

The CDR3 here is CASSTGQALTYEQYF. The CDR3 DNA reads TGTGCCAGCAGTACCGGACAGGCCCTAACCTACGAGCAGTACTTC. The chain uses TRBV28 and TRBJ2-7, with TRBD1 identical over 7 bases. The germline V gene encodes CDR1 MDHEN and CDR2 SYDVKM. The CDR3 has 15 residues. The J segment lost 2 bases and the V segment lost 5 bases, leaving 9 bases of the junction unmatched.

The rearrangement uses TRBV6-4 and TRBJ1-6; 11 bases fit TRBD1. The CDR3 consists of 14 residues. Germline trimming cut 3 bases from V and 9 bases from J; bases unmatched to any gene: 1. The germline CDR1 and CDR2 sequences are MRHNA and SNTAGT. This CDR3 reads CASSEGTGGSPLHF. The CDR3 DNA reads as TGTGCCAGCAGTGAAGGGACAGGGGGTTCACCCCTCCACTTT.

V is TRBV13 and J is TRBJ1-1; D remains unclear. The CDR3 is 13 amino acids. Germline lookup yields CDR1 PRHDT and CDR2 FYEKMQ (reference sequence). Between the trimmed V and J ends, which lost 5 bases and 0 bases, there was a span of 7 bases. The DNA of the CDR3 is TGTGCCAGCAGCCTGGAAGTGAACACTGAAGCTTTCTTT. The encoded protein is CASSLEVNTEAFF.

The rearrangement uses TRBV18 and TRBJ2-1; D is uncertain. CDR1 and CDR2 (germline): KGHSH, LQKENI. CDR3 size: 12 residues. Trimming shortened V by 2 bases and J by 3 bases, and 2 bases separated the two germline ends. The CDR3 sequence is CASSPYYNEQFF. CDR3 nucleotides: TGTGCCAGCTCACCATACTACAATGAGCAGTTCTTC.